This T cell receptor (beta chain) was sequenced during a study of regulatory T cells in long-lasting Graves disease. Investigators prepared the TCR beta libraries by applying iRepertoire HTBI primers and Arm-PCR of CDR3 regions. MiXCR, run by TCRdb on the multiplex PCR reads, gives a single entry per CDR3 protein. The top ten hold almost 9% of the sample, which has roughly 560,000 distinct CDR3 sequences, around 12% seen once. Overall study findings and caveats: Newly diagnosed disease favored TRBV20-1 and TRBJ2-1 over persistent disease. Limited samples may have lowered accuracy.

Time point described: newly diagnosed GD, antithyroid drugs for less than 3 months. Construction of the TCR library relied on RNA isolated from PBMCs. Criteria from the American Thyroid Association guidelines were applied to diagnose Graves' disease. This clonotype was observed at least ten times. No antigen is known for it. Germline V lookup: CDR1 DFQATT, CDR2 SNEGSKA (reference sequence). This CDR3 region has 13 residues. V trimming: 3 bases; J trimming: 8 bases; junction bases outside the gene matches: 2. The same data also contributed to another study, on T cells in Graves' hyperthyroidism and ophthalmopathy. In that study: The TCR CDR3 first-round RT-PCR relied on the HTBI primer set.

The sequencing used peripheral blood mononuclear cells (PBMCs), collected at new diagnosis, from a patient treated with antithyroid drugs. The V and J genes are TRBV20-1 and TRBJ2-2; 11 nucleotides align to TRBD1. The receptor comes from a woman in her twenties or thirties with Graves disease. Here the CDR3 reads CSARDRGLGELFF. Here the CDR3 DNA reads TGCAGTGCTAGGGACAGGGGGCTGGGGGAGCTGTTTTTT.